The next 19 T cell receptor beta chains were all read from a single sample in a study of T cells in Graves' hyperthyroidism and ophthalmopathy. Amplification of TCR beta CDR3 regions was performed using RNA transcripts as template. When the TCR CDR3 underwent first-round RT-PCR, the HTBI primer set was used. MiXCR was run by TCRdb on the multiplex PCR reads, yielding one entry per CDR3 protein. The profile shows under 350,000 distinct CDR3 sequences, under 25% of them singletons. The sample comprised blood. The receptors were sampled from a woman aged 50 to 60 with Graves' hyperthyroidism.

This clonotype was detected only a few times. The CDR3, as DNA: TGCAGCGTTGAGACAGGGGCAGACAATGAGCAGTTCTTC. It yields the protein CSVETGADNEQFF. This sequence joins TRBV29-1 and TRBJ2-1; 8 bases match TRBD1. This CDR3 contains 13 residues. The J segment lost 5 bases and the V segment lost 3 bases, leaving 3 bases of the junction unmatched. The germline V gene has CDR1 SQVTM and CDR2 ANQGSEA.

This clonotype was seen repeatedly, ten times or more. The CDR3 DNA reads TGTGCCAGCAGCCTCCTAGCGGCCACCTCCTACGAGCAGTACTTC. It yields the protein CASSLLAATSYEQYF. The rearrangement joins TRBV11-2 to TRBJ2-7, with TRBD2 identical over 7 bases. Germline V gene data show CDR1 as SGHAT and CDR2 as FQNNGV. This CDR3 region has 15 residues. Trimming at V came to 5 bases and at J to 0 bases, leaving 7 bases not matched to a gene.

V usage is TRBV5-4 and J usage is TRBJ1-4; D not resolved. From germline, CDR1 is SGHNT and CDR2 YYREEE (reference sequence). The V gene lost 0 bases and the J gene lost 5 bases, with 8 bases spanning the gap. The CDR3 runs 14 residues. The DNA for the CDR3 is TGTGCCAGCAGCTTGGGGGGTATGAATGAAAAACTGTTTTTT. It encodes CASSLGGMNEKLFF.

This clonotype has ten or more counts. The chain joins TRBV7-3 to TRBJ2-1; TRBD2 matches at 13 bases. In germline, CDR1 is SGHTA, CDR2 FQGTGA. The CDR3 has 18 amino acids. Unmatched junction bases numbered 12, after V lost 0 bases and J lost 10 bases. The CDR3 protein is CASSLTPITGLAGREQFF. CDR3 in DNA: TGTGCCAGCAGCTTAACCCCAATTACGGGACTAGCGGGAAGAGAGCAGTTCTTC.

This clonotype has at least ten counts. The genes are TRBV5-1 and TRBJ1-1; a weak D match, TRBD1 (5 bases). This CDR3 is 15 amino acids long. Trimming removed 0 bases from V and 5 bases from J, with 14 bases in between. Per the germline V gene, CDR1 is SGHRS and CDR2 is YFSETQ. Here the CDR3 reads CASSLGGRGGTEAFF. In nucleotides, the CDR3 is TGCGCCAGCAGCTTGGGGGGACGCGGAGGGACTGAAGCTTTCTTT.

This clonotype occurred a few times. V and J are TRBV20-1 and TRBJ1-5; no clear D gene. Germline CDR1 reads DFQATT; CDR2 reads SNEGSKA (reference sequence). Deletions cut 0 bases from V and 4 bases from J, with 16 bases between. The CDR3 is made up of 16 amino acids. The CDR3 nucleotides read TGCAGTGCTAGAGATGTCCGCGGGGTTCAGAATCAGCCCCAGCATTTT. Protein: CSARDVRGVQNQPQHF.

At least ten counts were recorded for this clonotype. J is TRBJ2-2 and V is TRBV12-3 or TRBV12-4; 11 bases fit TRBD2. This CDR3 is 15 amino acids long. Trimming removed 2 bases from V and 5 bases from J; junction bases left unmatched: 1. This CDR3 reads CASSLTSGRTGELFF. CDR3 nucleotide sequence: TGTGCCAGCAGTTTAACTAGCGGGAGAACCGGGGAGCTGTTTTTT.

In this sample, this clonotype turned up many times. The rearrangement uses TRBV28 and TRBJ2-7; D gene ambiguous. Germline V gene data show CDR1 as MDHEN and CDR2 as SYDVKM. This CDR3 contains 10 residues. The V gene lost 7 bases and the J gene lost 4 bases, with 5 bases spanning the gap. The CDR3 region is CASKKYEQYF. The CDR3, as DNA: TGTGCCAGCAAAAAATACGAGCAGTACTTC.

CDR3 DNA: TGCAGTGCTAGAGTTCGGGGCTTAGACAATCAGCCCCAGCATTTT. Its protein is CSARVRGLDNQPQHF. The V call is TRBV20-1, the J call TRBJ1-5, with D tentatively TRBD1 (5 bases). The germline CDR1 and CDR2 sequences are DFQATT and SNEGSKA (reference sequence). V lost 1 base and J lost 3, with 13 bases in between. The CDR3 is made up of 15 amino acids.

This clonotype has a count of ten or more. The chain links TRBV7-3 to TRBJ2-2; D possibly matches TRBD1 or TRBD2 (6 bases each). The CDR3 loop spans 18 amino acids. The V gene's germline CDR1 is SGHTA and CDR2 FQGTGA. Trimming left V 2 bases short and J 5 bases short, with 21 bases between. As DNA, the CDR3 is TGTGCCAGCAGCTTAGACCTTTGGGGGGCCCTTGAAACCGGGGAGCTGTTTTTT. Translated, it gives CASSLDLWGALETGELFF.

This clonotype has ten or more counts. The CDR3 here is CASYEAGGLRETQYF. The CDR3, as DNA: TGTGCCAGCTATGAAGCAGGGGGCTTGCGAGAGACCCAGTACTTC. V gene TRBV28 combines with J gene TRBJ2-5, with TRBD1 matching 8 bases. The germline V gene has CDR1 MDHEN and CDR2 SYDVKM. V lost 8 bases and J lost 4; bases outside the gene matches: 12. CDR3 length: 15 amino acids.

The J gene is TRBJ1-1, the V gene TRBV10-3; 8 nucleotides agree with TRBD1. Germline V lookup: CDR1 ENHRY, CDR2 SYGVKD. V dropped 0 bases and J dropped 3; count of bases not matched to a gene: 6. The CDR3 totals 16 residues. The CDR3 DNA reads TGTGCCATCAGTGAGTCGTTAAGGACAGGGCACACTGAAGCTTTCTTT. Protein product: CAISESLRTGHTEAFF.

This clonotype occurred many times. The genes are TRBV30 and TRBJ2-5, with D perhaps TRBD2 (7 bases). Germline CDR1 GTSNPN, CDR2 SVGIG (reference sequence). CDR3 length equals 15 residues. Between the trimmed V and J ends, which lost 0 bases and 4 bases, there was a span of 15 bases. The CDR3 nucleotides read TGTGCCTGGAGTGTACGGGGCGGGGGCCCAGAGACCCAGTACTTC. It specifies CAWSVRGGGPETQYF.

The CDR3 region is CASSLLPRDRTYFRSYNEQFF. The CDR3 DNA reads as TGTGCCAGCAGCTTATTGCCCCGGGACAGAACTTACTTCCGCTCCTACAATGAGCAGTTCTTC. The chain uses TRBV7-2 and TRBJ2-1, with TRBD1 matching over 7 bases. The V gene end was trimmed by 2 bases and the J gene end by 0 bases; junction bases not matched to a gene: 19. This CDR3 is 21 amino acids long. The germline V gene has CDR1 SGHTA and CDR2 FQGNSA.

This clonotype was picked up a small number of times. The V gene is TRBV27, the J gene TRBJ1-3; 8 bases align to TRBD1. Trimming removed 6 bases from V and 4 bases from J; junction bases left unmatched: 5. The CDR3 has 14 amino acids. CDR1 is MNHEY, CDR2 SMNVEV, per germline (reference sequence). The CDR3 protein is CASRGTGAGNTIYF. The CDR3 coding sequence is TGTGCCAGCAGGGGGACAGGAGCAGGAAACACCATATATTTT.

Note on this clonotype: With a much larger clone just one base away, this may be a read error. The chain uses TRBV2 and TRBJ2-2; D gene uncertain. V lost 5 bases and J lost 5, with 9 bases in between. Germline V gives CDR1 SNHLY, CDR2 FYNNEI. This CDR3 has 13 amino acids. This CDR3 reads CASSLMWTGELFF. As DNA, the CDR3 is TGTGCCAGCAGTTTAATGTGGACCGGGGAGCTGTTTTTT.

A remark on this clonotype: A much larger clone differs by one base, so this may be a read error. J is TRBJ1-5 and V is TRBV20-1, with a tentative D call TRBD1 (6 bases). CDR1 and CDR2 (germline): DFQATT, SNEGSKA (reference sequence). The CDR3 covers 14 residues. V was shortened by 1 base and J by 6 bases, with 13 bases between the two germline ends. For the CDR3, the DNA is TGCAGTGCTAGAGCGAGGGGGGACACTCAGCCCCAGCATTTT. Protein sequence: CSARARGDTQPQHF.

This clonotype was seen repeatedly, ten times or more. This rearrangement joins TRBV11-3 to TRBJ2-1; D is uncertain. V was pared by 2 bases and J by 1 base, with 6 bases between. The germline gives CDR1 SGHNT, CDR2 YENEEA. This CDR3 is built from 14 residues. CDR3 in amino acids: CASSLRVSYNEQFF. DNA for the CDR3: TGTGCCAGCAGCTTACGAGTATCCTACAATGAGCAGTTCTTC.

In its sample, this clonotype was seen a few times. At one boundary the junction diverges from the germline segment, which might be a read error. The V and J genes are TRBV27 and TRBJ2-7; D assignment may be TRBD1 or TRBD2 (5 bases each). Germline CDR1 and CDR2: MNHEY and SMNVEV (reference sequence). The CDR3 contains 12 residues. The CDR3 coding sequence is TGTGCCAGCAGTTCCCGGGGCTACGGGCAGTACTTC. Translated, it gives CASSSRGYGQYF.